The rows below give T cell receptor beta chains drawn from one sample of a study of T cell changes during pregnancy in multiple sclerosis. Some clones are missing from TCRdb's copy, which holds only in-frame ones; the method was immunoSEQ multiplex PCR. The profile shows tens of thousands of clones, approximately 94% of them singletons. Sequenced here: CD4+ T cells from peripheral blood mononuclear cells, sampled in the second trimester of pregnancy. The receptor set was obtained from a female donor with multiple sclerosis, enrolled in a pregnancy study. CDR3s include the opening cysteine and the closing phenylalanine or tryptophan. D genes are given only for firm matches. Expanded clones are given a class, and other clones once, few, many or no size at all.

>TRBJ2-1|TRBV19|.|.
TGTGCCAGTAGTATGACTAGGGAAGATGAGCAGTTCTTC
CASSMTREDEQFF
>TRBJ2-1|TRBV2|.|.
TGTGCCAGCAGCTCTCCGGGGAATGAGCAGTTCTTC
CASSSPGNEQFF
>TRBJ2-4|TRBV28|.|.
TGTGCCAGCAGTTTATTTGGTCAGGGTACCAAAAACATTCAGTACTTC
CASSLFGQGTKNIQYF
>TRBJ1-1|TRBV5-1|.|.
TGCGCCAGCAGCTTGGGGAGGGTAGAGACTGAAGCTTTCTTT
CASSLGRVETEAFF
>TRBJ1-1|TRBV15|.|.
TGTGCCACCAGCAGAGAACCCAGGGGCACTGAAGCTTTCTTT
CATSREPRGTEAFF
>TRBJ2-3|TRBV27|.|.
TGTGCCAGCAGTTTGTGGAAGGGGCATGTCACAGATACGCAGTATTTT
CASSLWKGHVTDTQYF
>TRBJ1-4|TRBV27|.|once
TGTGCCAGCAGTTCCCGGACATATAGGACTAATGAAAAACTGTTTTTT
CASSSRTYRTNEKLFF
>TRBJ1-1|TRBV21-1|.|.
TGTGCCAGCAGCAAAGTGTGGAACAGAACTGAAGCTTTCTTT
CASSKVWNRTEAFF
>TRBJ2-7|TRBV4-2|.|.
TGTGCCAGCAGCCAAGCGAACCAGGGGGGCTACGAGCAGTACTTC
CASSQANQGGYEQYF
>TRBJ2-4|TRBV7-9|.|.
TGTGCCAGCAGCTTGGGCGGGGTAGTAGCCAAAAACATTCAGTACTTC
CASSLGGVVAKNIQYF
>TRBJ2-7|TRBV5-1|.|.
TGCGCCAGCAGCTGGGGGCACTACGAGCAGTACTTC
CASSWGHYEQYF
>TRBJ2-7|TRBV19|.|.
TGTGCCAGTACTTCGAACTCGGGGTCGAGCTACGAGCAGTACTTC
CASTSNSGSSYEQYF
>TRBJ1-2|TRBV4-2|TRBD1|.
TGTGCCAGCAGCCCAACAGACAGGGAACGGGAGGGCTACACCTTC
CASSPTDREREGYTF
>TRBJ2-1|TRBV7-8|.|.
TGTGCCAGCAGGACAGGTCGTAGCTCCTACAATGAGCAGTTCTTC
CASRTGRSSYNEQFF
>TRBJ2-1|TRBV6-1|TRBD1|.
TGTGCTAGCAGTGAGCTAAGGACAGGTTACAATGAGCAGTTCTTC
CASSELRTGYNEQFF
>TRBJ2-5|TRBV19|.|.
TGTGCCAGTAGTATCATCTCTCCAGCGTACCAAGAGACCCAGTACTTC
CASSIISPAYQETQYF
>TRBJ2-7|TRBV18|.|.
TGTGCCAGCTCACCTCTGGGGGGACCTCACGAGCAGTACTTC
CASSPLGGPHEQYF
>TRBJ1-2|TRBV5-4|.|.
TGTGCCAGCAGCTTGAGTGATCGAGGACACTACACCTTC
CASSLSDRGHYTF
>TRBJ2-3|TRBV10-2|TRBD2|once
TGCGCCAGCAGTGAGGGGCTAGCGGGAGGGTGGACAGATACGCAGTATTTT
CASSEGLAGGWTDTQYF
>TRBJ1-2|TRBV28|.|.
TGTGCCAGCAGTTTAGAGGAGGGATACTATGGCTACACCTTC
CASSLEEGYYGYTF
>TRBJ1-5|TRBV28|.|.
TGTGCCAGCAGTTTAACAGGGAGCAATCAGCCCCAGCATTTT
CASSLTGSNQPQHF
>TRBJ2-7|TRBV6-1|.|.
TGTGCCAGCAGTGAAGCGGGGGGACGGGGCTACGAGCAGTACTTC
CASSEAGGRGYEQYF
>TRBJ2-2|TRBV27|TRBD2|once
TGTGCCAGCAGTATTCTAGCGGGGGGCGGCGGGGAGCTGTTTTTT
CASSILAGGGGELFF
>TRBJ2-3|TRBV12-5|.|once
TGTGCTAGTGGTTTGGTTATATCTCGGGAGACAGATACGCAGTATTTT
CASGLVISRETDTQYF
>TRBJ2-4|TRBV2|.|.
TGTGCCAGCAGTCCCCTGGCCGGGGACATTCAGTACTTC
CASSPLAGDIQYF
>TRBJ1-3|TRBV29-1|TRBD1|.
TGCAGCGTCGGGACAGGGCCCTCTGGAAACACCATATATTTT
CSVGTGPSGNTIYF
>TRBJ2-5|TRBV7-2|.|.
TGTGCCAGCAGCTTGGAAACAGGTCCGGGGACCCAGTACTTC
CASSLETGPGTQYF
>TRBJ1-1|TRBV5-1|TRBD1|.
TGCGCCAGCAGCTTGGAGGGGGCTAGGTCTGAAGCTTTCTTT
CASSLEGARSEAFF
>TRBJ2-4|TRBV15|.|.
TGTGCCACCAGCAGCCGGAGCGAACTTTACAAAAACATTCAGTACTTC
CATSSRSELYKNIQYF
>TRBJ2-7|TRBV29-1|.|once
TGCAGCGTTTCCCCAGGCCTACCCTACGAGCAGTACTTC
CSVSPGLPYEQYF
>TRBJ1-2|TRBV7-2|.|.
TGTGCCAGCAGCCTGGACAGTTATGGCTACACCTTC
CASSLDSYGYTF
>TRBJ2-1|TRBV18|TRBD1|.
TGTGCCAGCTCACCACCTAACAGGGGTGGTCGAAGGAGCTCCTACAATGAGCAGTTCTTC
CASSPPNRGGRRSSYNEQFF
>TRBJ1-1|TRBV5-1|.|.
TGCGCCAGCAGCTTCGCGGGGGCGACTGAAGCTTTCTTT
CASSFAGATEAFF
>TRBJ2-5|TRBV28|TRBD1|.
TGTGCCAGCAGTTCGCGGGACAGGTTCCAAGAGACCCAGTACTTC
CASSSRDRFQETQYF
>TRBJ2-3|TRBV9|.|.
TGTGCCAGCAGCGTAGGTCGGGCGGGTCGCACAGATACGCAGTATTTT
CASSVGRAGRTDTQYF
>TRBJ2-3|TRBV19|TRBD2|.
TGTGCCAGTAGTATAGCCGGGACTAGCGGGTCCACAGATACGCAGTATTTT
CASSIAGTSGSTDTQYF
>TRBJ2-3|TRBV10-3|TRBD2|.
TGTGCCATCAGTGAGTCTATTGCGGGAGGATACACAGATACGCAGTATTTT
CAISESIAGGYTDTQYF
>TRBJ1-2|TRBV6-1|.|once
TGTGCCAGCAGTGAAGTTGACAGAAAAAACTATGGCTACACCTTC
CASSEVDRKNYGYTF
>TRBJ1-2|TRBV7-9|.|few
TGTGCCAGCAGCTTTAACAGGGATGGCTACACCTTC
CASSFNRDGYTF
>TRBJ1-1|TRBV19|TRBD1|.
TGTGCCAGCGGACAGGGGACAGGCACTGAAGCTTTCTTT
CASGQGTGTEAFF
>TRBJ2-7|TRBV7-2|TRBD2|.
TGTGCCAGCAGCTCCCGACTAGCGGGAGAGAGCTACGAGCAGTACTTC
CASSSRLAGESYEQYF
>TRBJ2-1|TRBV19|TRBD2|few
TGTGCCAGTAGTCCACGGACTAGTTCCTACAATGAGCAGTTCTTC
CASSPRTSSYNEQFF
>TRBJ2-2|TRBV19|.|.
TGTGCCAGTAATCGCCAGGGTACTGGCACCGGGGAGCTGTTTTTT
CASNRQGTGTGELFF
>TRBJ1-4|TRBV30|.|.
TGTGCCTGGAGTTTCGGGGTCTCAACCAGTAATGAAAAACTGTTTTTT
CAWSFGVSTSNEKLFF
>TRBJ2-2|TRBV5-4|.|.
TGTGCCAGCAGCTTGGACGCGGCCCACGGGGAGCTGTTTTTT
CASSLDAAHGELFF
>TRBJ1-5|TRBV30|TRBD1|.
TGTGCCTGGAGTGTACAGGGGAATCAGCCCCAGCATTTT
CAWSVQGNQPQHF
>TRBJ2-7|TRBV7-8|TRBD2|once
TGTGCCAGCAGCTTTGCCTGGACTAGCGGGAGCCACGAGCAGTACTTC
CASSFAWTSGSHEQYF
>TRBJ2-1|TRBV5-1|.|.
TGCGCCAGCAGCCAGAAGCGGCTTCTTAACAATGAGCAGTTCTTC
CASSQKRLLNNEQFF
>TRBJ2-7|TRBV4-1|.|.
TGCGCCAGCAGCCAGCTAACACAAGCCTTCGGGGAGCAGTACTTC
CASSQLTQAFGEQYF
>TRBJ1-2|TRBV29-1|.|.
TGCAGCGTTGAAGCAGCTAACTATGGCTACACCTTC
CSVEAANYGYTF
>TRBJ2-1|TRBV11-3|TRBD1|.
TGTGCCAGCAGCTTAGAAACAGGGGGCATGACCGGTGAGCAGTTCTTC
CASSLETGGMTGEQFF
>TRBJ1-1|TRBV4-1|TRBD1|.
TGCGCCAGCAGCCCGGACAGGGTAACTGAAGCTTTCTTT
CASSPDRVTEAFF